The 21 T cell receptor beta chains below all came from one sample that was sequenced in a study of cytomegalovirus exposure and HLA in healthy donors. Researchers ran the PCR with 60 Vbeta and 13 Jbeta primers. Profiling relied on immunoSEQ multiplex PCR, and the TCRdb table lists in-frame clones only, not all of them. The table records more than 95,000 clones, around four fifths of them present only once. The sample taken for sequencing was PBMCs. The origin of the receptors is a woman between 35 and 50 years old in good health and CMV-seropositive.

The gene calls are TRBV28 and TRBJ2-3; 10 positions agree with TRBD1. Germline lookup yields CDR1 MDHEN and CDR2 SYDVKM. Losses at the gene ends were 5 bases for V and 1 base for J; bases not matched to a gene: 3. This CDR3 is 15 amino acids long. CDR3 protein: CASSPGTGGTDTQYF. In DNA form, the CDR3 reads TGTGCCAGCAGTCCCGGGACAGGGGGCACAGATACGCAGTATTTT.

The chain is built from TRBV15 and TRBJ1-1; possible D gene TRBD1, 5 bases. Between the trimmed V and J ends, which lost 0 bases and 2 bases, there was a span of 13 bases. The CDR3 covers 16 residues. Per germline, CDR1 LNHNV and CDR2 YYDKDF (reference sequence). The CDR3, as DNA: TGTGCCACCAGCAGAGATCCCGCAGGGCTTAACACTGAAGCTTTCTTT. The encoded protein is CATSRDPAGLNTEAFF.

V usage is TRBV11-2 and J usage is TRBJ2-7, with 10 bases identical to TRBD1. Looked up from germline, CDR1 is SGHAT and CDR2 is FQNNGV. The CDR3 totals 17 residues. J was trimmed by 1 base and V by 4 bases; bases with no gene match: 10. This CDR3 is CASSWKARGQGSYEQYF. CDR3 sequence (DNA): TGTGCCAGCAGCTGGAAAGCCAGGGGACAGGGGTCCTACGAGCAGTACTTC.

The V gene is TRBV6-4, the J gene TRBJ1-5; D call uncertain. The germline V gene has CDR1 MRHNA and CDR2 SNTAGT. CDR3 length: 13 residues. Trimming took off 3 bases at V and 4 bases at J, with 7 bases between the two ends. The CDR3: CASSEYKNQPQHF. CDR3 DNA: TGTGCCAGCAGTGAGTACAAAAATCAGCCCCAGCATTTT.

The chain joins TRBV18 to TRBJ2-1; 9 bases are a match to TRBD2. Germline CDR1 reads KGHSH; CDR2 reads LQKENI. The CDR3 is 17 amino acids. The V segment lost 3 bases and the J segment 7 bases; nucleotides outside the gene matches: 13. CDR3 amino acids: CASSPIAGTSLRNEQFF. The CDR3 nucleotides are TGTGCCAGCTCACCGATAGCCGGGACTAGCCTTAGGAATGAGCAGTTCTTC.

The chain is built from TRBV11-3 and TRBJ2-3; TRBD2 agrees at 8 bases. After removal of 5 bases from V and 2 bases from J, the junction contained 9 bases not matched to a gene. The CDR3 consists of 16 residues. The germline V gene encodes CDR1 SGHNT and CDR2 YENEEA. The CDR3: CASSKGTSGDTDTQYF. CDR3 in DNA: TGTGCCAGCAGCAAGGGGACTAGTGGGGACACAGATACGCAGTATTTT.

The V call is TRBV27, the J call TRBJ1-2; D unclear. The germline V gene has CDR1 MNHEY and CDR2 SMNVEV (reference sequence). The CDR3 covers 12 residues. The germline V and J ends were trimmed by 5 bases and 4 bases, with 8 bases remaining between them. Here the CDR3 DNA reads TGTGCCAGCAGTGGTAACAGCTATGGCTACACCTTC. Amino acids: CASSGNSYGYTF.

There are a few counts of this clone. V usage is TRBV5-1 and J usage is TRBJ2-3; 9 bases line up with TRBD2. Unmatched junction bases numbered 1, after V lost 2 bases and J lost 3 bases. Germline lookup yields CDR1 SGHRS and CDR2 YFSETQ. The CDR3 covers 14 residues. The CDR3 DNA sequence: TGCGCCAGCAGCTTTACTAGCGGGACAGATACGCAGTATTTT. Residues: CASSFTSGTDTQYF.

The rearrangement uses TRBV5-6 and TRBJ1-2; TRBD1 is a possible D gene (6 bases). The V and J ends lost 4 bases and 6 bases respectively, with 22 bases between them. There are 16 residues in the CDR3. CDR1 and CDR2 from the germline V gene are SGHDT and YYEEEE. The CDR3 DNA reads TGTGCCAGCAGCCCTACTCTTCCGGACAGTAATGATGGCTACACCTTC. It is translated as CASSPTLPDSNDGYTF.

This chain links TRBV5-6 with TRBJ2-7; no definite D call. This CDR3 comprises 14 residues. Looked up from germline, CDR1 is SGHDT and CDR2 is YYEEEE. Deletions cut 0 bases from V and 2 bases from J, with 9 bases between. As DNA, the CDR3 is TGTGCCAGCAGCTTGGATGGCTCCCCCTACGAGCAGTACTTC. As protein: CASSLDGSPYEQYF.

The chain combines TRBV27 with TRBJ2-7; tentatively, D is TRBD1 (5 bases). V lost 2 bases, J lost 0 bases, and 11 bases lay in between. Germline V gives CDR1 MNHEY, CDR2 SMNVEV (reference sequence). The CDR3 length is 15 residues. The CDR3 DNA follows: TGTGCCAGCAGTTTAGGTGGGGCAGCCTCCTACGAGCAGTACTTC. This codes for CASSLGGAASYEQYF.

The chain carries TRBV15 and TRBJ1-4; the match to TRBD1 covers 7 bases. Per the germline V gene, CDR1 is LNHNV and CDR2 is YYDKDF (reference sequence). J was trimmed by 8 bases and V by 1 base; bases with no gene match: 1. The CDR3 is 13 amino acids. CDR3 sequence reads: CATSRGTGEKLFF. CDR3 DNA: TGTGCCACCAGCAGAGGGACAGGAGAAAAACTGTTTTTT.

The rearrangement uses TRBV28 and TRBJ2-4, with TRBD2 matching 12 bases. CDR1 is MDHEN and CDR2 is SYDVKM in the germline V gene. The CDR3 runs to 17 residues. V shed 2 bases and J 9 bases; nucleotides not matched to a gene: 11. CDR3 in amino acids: CASSLGGLAGSRGIQYF. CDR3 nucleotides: TGTGCCAGCAGTTTAGGCGGACTAGCGGGGTCTAGGGGCATTCAGTACTTC.

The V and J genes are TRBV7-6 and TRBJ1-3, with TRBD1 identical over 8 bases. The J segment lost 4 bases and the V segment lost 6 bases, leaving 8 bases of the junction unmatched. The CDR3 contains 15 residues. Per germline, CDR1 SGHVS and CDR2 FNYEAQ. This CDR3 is CASSPGQGGGNTIYF. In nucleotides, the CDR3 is TGTGCCAGCAGTCCCGGACAGGGAGGAGGAAACACCATATATTTT.

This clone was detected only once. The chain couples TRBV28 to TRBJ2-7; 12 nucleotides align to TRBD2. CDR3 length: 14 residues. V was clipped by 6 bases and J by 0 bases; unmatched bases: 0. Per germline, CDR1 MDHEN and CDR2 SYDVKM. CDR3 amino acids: CASRTSGSSYEQYF. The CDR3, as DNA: TGTGCCAGCAGGACTAGCGGGAGCTCCTACGAGCAGTACTTC.

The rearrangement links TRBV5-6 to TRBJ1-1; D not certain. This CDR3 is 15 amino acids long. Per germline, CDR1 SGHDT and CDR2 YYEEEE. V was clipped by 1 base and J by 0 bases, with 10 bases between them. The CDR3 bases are TGTGCCAGCAGCTTGACGGCACTAATGAACACTGAAGCTTTCTTT. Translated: CASSLTALMNTEAFF. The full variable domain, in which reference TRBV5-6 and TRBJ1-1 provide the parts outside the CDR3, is DAGVTQSPTHLIKTRGQQVTLRCSPKSGHDTVSWYQQALGQGPQFIFQYYEEEERQRGNFPDRFSGHQFPNYSSELNVNALLLGDSALYLCASSLTALMNTEAFFGQGTRLTVV.

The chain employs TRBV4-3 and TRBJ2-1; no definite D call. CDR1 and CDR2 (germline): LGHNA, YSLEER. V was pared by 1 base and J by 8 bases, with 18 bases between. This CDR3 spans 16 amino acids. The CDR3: CASSQGWSNPIYEQFF. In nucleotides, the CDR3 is TGCGCCAGCAGCCAAGGATGGTCTAACCCCATTTATGAGCAGTTCTTC.

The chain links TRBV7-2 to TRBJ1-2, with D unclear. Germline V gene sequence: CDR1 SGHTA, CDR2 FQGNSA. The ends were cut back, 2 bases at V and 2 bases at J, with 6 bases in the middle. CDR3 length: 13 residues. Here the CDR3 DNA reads TGTGCCAGCAGCTTACGCGAGAACTATGGCTACACCTTC. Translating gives CASSLRENYGYTF.

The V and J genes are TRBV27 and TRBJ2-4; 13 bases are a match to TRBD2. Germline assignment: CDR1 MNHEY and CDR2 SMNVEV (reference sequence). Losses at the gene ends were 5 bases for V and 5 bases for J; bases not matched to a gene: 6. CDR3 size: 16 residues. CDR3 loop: CASSPGTSGNQNIQYF. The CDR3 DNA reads TGTGCCAGCAGTCCCGGGACTAGCGGGAACCAAAACATTCAGTACTTC.

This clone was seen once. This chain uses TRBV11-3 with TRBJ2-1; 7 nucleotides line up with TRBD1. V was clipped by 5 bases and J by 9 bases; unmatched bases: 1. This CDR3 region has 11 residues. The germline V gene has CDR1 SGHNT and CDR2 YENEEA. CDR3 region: CASSPGGEQFF. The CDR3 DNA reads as TGTGCCAGCAGCCCAGGGGGTGAGCAGTTCTTC.

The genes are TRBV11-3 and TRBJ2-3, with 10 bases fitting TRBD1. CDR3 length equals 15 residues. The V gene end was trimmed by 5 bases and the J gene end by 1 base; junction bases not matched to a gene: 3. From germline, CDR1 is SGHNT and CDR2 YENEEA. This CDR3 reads CASSAGTGGTDTQYF. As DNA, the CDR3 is TGTGCCAGCAGCGCCGGGACAGGGGGCACAGATACGCAGTATTTT.